One and the same sample provided the 16 T cell receptor beta chains below, sequenced in a study of T-cell reconstitution after alpha-beta-depleted transplantation in children. As it was prepared, the TCRbeta library received unique molecular identifiers. MiXCR was run by TCRdb on the PCR reads, yielding one entry per CDR3 protein. The sample consists of around 600,000 distinct CDR3 sequences, roughly 24% of them appearing once. The source was PBMCs, mostly from graft donor cells, collected 360 days after TCRalphabeta/CD19-depleted stem cell transplant. The receptors originated from a boy younger than two who had a stem cell transplant for acute myeloid leukemia, so the T cells may come from the graft donor.

This clonotype was observed many times. The chain joins TRBV5-6 to TRBJ2-3; a possible D gene is TRBD2 (5 bases). The CDR3 contains 15 residues. V was trimmed by 1 base and J by 4 bases, leaving 13 bases between them. Looked up from germline, CDR1 is SGHDT and CDR2 is YYEEEE. CDR3 sequence reads: CASSLRGRGADTQYF. DNA of the CDR3: TGTGCCAGCAGCTTGAGAGGGAGAGGTGCAGATACGCAGTATTTT.

This clonotype occurred a few times. The DNA of the CDR3 is TGCGCCAGCAGCCGCCTCCTCTTCACTGAAGCTTTCTTT. Translation gives CASSRLLFTEAFF. The chain links TRBV4-3 to TRBJ1-1; D is uncertain. V shed 4 bases and J shed 4 bases, with 10 bases lying between them. Per the germline V gene, CDR1 is LGHNA and CDR2 is YSLEER. CDR3 length: 13 amino acids.

This clonotype was detected a few times. The V call is TRBV7-6, the J call TRBJ2-1, with 11 bases aligning to TRBD1. The CDR3 consists of 16 residues. V shed 3 bases and J 8 bases; nucleotides not matched to a gene: 9. Germline CDR1 and CDR2: SGHVS and FNYEAQ. In DNA, the CDR3 is TGTGCCAGCAGCTTGACGCCGGGACAGGGGGGGGATGAGCAGTTCTTC. Translation gives CASSLTPGQGGDEQFF.

The V gene is TRBV4-1, the J gene TRBJ1-4, with a weak D call TRBD1 (5 bases). CDR3 length: 17 residues. Germline CDR1 and CDR2: MGHRA and YSYEKL. V lost 1 base and J lost 3, with 15 bases in between. CDR3 DNA: TGCGCCAGCAGCCAAGTAATCGATGGGGCTCCTAATGAAAAACTGTTTTTT. Protein product: CASSQVIDGAPNEKLFF.

This clonotype turned up a few times. The chain uses TRBV7-2 and TRBJ2-3; the D gene could be TRBD1 or TRBD2 (6 bases each). The germline V and J ends were trimmed by 5 bases and 2 bases, with 11 bases remaining between them. Looked up from germline, CDR1 is SGHTA and CDR2 is FQGNSA. The CDR3 has 14 residues. As DNA, the CDR3 is TGTGCCAGCAGCCCGGGGGCCTTCACAGATACGCAGTATTTT. This sequence encodes CASSPGAFTDTQYF.

The V gene is TRBV11-2, the J gene TRBJ2-3; a possible D gene is TRBD2 (5 bases). The CDR3 runs to 13 residues. Deletions cut 0 bases from V and 9 bases from J, with 10 bases between. Germline V lookup: CDR1 SGHAT, CDR2 FQNNGV. CDR3 coding DNA: TGTGCCAGCAGCTTAGAGGTAGCGAGGACGCAGTATTTT. Its protein is CASSLEVARTQYF.

The chain couples TRBV2 to TRBJ2-3, with 7 positions matching TRBD2. The CDR3 is 15 residues long. Germline V gene sequence: CDR1 SNHLY, CDR2 FYNNEI. J gave up 1 base and V 1 base, and 2 bases lay outside the gene matches. The CDR3 bases are TGTGCCAGCAGTGAAGGAGGACTAGGCACAGATACGCAGTATTTT. This codes for CASSEGGLGTDTQYF.

Ten or more counts support this clonotype. This chain connects TRBV29-1 to TRBJ2-5, with D possibly called TRBD1 or TRBD2 (5 bases each). The CDR3 consists of 14 residues. The V gene's germline CDR1 is SQVTM and CDR2 ANQGSEA. V shed 4 bases and J shed 4 bases, with 16 bases lying between them. The CDR3 spells CSVGGPTRVETQYF. In DNA form, the CDR3 reads TGCAGCGTTGGGGGACCTACCCGGGTAGAGACCCAGTACTTC.

This clonotype came up many times. The V gene is TRBV28, the J gene TRBJ2-5; 8 bases line up with TRBD2. This CDR3 comprises 19 residues. Germline assignment: CDR1 MDHEN and CDR2 SYDVKM. V lost 2 bases to trimming and J lost 4 bases; unmatched junction nucleotides: 18. The CDR3: CASSLAPWGTRTNGETQYF. CDR3 in DNA: TGTGCCAGCAGTTTAGCCCCCTGGGGGACTAGAACAAACGGAGAGACCCAGTACTTC.

The CDR3 sequence: CASRTGPGHEQYV. DNA of the CDR3: TGCGCCAGCCGGACAGGTCCTGGTCACGAGCAGTACGTC. The chain carries TRBV10-2 and TRBJ2-7; 7 bases map to TRBD1. Germline CDR1 is WSHSY and CDR2 is SAAADI. CDR3 size: 13 residues. Trimming at V came to 8 bases and at J to 5 bases, leaving 9 bases not matched to a gene.

This clonotype came up a few times. The chain combines TRBV7-8 with TRBJ2-1; 7 bases map to TRBD2. Germline CDR1 is SGHVS and CDR2 is FQNEAQ. This CDR3 region has 13 residues. V dropped 5 bases and J dropped 9; count of bases not matched to a gene: 7. The CDR3 loop is CASSPPGGIEQFF. The CDR3 bases are TGTGCCAGCAGCCCGCCCGGGGGGATTGAGCAGTTCTTC.

The rearrangement joins TRBV11-2 to TRBJ2-3; 8 nucleotides match TRBD1. This CDR3 region has 15 residues. Trimming removed 5 bases from V and 4 bases from J; junction bases left unmatched: 8. Germline V gene sequence: CDR1 SGHAT, CDR2 FQNNGV. The CDR3 bases are TGTGCCAGCAGCCAGACAGGGGCCCGCGCAGATACGCAGTATTTT. It codes for CASSQTGARADTQYF. The full variable domain, rest sourced from reference TRBV11-2 and TRBJ2-3, is EAGVAQSPRYKIIEKRQSVAFWCNPISGHATLYWYQQILGQGPKLLIQFQNNGVVDDSQLPKDRFSAERLKGVDSTLKIQPAKLEDSAVYLCASSQTGARADTQYFGPGTRLTVL.

This clonotype was picked up many times. V is TRBV6-5 and J is TRBJ2-7; the D is unclear. Germline V gives CDR1 MNHEY, CDR2 SVGAGI. The CDR3 sequence is 15 residues long. V lost 1 base to trimming and J lost 3 bases, with 13 bases between them. The CDR3 protein is CASSYWSGRSYEQYF. The CDR3 DNA sequence: TGTGCCAGCAGTTACTGGTCCGGACGGAGCTACGAGCAGTACTTC.

This clonotype was seen at least ten times. The chain is built from TRBV6-5 and TRBJ2-5, with D perhaps TRBD1 (6 bases). Germline CDR1 and CDR2: MNHEY and SVGAGI. This CDR3 region has 15 residues. Trimming removed 3 bases at V and 0 bases at J, with 11 bases between. In DNA form, the CDR3 reads TGTGCCAGCAGTTATAGCCAGGGGAACCAAGAGACCCAGTACTTC. It is translated as CASSYSQGNQETQYF.

The chain carries TRBV29-1 and TRBJ2-7; no firm D call. The CDR3 extends over 15 amino acids. Germline V gene data show CDR1 as SQVTM and CDR2 as ANQGSEA. V was clipped by 1 base and J by 3 bases, with 16 bases between them. CDR3 loop: CSVEGGQSKGYEQYF. Here the CDR3 DNA reads TGCAGCGTTGAAGGTGGGCAGAGTAAGGGCTACGAGCAGTACTTC.

This chain joins TRBV4-3 and TRBJ2-1; TRBD1 is a possible D gene (6 bases). There are 16 residues in the CDR3. Trimming shortened V by 1 base and J by 1 base, and 11 bases separated the two germline ends. Germline V lookup: CDR1 LGHNA, CDR2 YSLEER. This CDR3 is CASSQGYQGSYNEQFF. The CDR3 DNA is TGCGCCAGCAGCCAAGGTTATCAGGGGTCCTACAATGAGCAGTTCTTC.